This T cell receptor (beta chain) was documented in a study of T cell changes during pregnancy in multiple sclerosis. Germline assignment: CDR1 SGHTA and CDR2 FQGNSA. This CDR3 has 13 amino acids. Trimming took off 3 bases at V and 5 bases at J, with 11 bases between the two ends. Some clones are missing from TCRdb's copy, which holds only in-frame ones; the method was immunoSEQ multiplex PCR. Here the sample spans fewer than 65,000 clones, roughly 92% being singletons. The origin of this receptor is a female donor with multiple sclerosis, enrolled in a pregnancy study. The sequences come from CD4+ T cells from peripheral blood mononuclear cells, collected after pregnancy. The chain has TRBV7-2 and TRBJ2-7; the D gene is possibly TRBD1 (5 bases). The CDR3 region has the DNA TGTGCCAGCAGCTTGACACAGGCTAACGAGCAGTACTTC. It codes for CASSLTQANEQYF. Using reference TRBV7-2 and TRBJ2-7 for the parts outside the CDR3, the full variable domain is GAGVSQSPSNKVTEKGKDVELRCDPISGHTALYWYRQSLGQGLEFLIYFQGNSAPDKSGLPSDRFSAERTGGSVSTLTIQRTQQEDSAVYLCASSLTQANEQYFGPGTRLTVT.